What follows describes a single T cell receptor (beta chain). Its antigen is unknown. It was with 60 Vbeta and 13 Jbeta primers that the PCR ran. Repertoires were generated with immunoSEQ multiplex PCR, while TCRdb's copy carries only in-frame clones and drops some. The data hold some 71,000 clones, with roughly 76% observed a single time. The data were obtained in a study of cytomegalovirus exposure and HLA in healthy donors. Findings and limits, study-wide: In a later analysis, an Asian-associated ancestry cluster reportedly showed fewer N-insertions than the roughly 710-donor mean. A later analysis linked a missense DCLRE1C variant to TCR beta V- and J-gene trimming.

V dropped 4 bases and J dropped 1 base, with 13 bases sitting between them. The germline CDR1 and CDR2 sequences are ENHRY and SYGVKD. The CDR3 covers 16 residues. The receptor was derived from a man younger than 30 in good health and CMV-seronegative. The V call is TRBV10-3, the J call TRBJ1-4, with D maybe TRBD1 (6 bases). Sequenced material: PBMCs. In DNA form, the CDR3 reads TGTGCCATCAGTGGATCCGGACAGCAAACTAATGAAAAACTGTTTTTT. Its translation: CAISGSGQQTNEKLFF.